This T cell receptor (beta chain) was documented in a study of graft-versus-host responses after intestinal transplantation. About the research overall: Among the recipients, all got anti-thymocyte globulin induction and then tacrolimus and steroids for approximately 3 years.

The CDR3 runs 16 residues. CDR1 and CDR2 from the germline V gene are SGHVS and FQNEAQ. The V and J ends lost 2 bases and 6 bases respectively, with 16 bases between them. Generated by immunoSEQ multiplex PCR, the TCRdb table keeps only in-frame clones and is missing some. Of 29,000 or so clones in the sample, about four fifths were seen once. Concerning this clone itself: Its cognate antigen is unknown.

Study-wide points: GvH clones turned up in recipient marrow; some had shown up first in ileum or blood. Early declines in HvG clones that occurred post-transplant were associated with peak circulating GvH clone levels.

Grafts had their tissue processed, releasing intraepithelial and lamina propria lymphocytes. This clonotype originated in a human patient who received an intestinal transplant, so some T cells may come from the graft donor. The material sequenced was ileum tissue, taken 98 days after intestinal transplantation. The rearrangement joins TRBV7-8 to TRBJ2-2, with a tentative D call TRBD2 (6 bases). The CDR3 sequence is CASSLRAGEEAGELFF. CDR3 nucleotides: TGTGCCAGCAGCTTACGGGCCGGGGAGGAAGCCGGGGAGCTGTTTTTT.